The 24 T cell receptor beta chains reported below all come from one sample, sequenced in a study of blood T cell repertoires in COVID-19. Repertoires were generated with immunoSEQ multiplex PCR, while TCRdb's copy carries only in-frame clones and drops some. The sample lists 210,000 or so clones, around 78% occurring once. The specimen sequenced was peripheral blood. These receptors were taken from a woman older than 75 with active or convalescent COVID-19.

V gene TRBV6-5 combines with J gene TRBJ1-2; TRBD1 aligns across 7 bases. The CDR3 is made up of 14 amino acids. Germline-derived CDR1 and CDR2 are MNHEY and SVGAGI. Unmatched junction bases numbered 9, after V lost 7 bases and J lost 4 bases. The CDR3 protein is CASNPDRQRYGYTF. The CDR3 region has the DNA TGTGCCAGCAACCCGGACAGGCAGCGCTATGGCTACACCTTC.

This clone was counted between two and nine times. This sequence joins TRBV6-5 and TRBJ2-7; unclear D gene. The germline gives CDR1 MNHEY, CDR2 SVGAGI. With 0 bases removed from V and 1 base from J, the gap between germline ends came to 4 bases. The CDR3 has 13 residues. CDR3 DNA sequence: TGTGCCAGCAGTTACTCGAGTTCCTACGAGCAGTACTTC. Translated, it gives CASSYSSSYEQYF.

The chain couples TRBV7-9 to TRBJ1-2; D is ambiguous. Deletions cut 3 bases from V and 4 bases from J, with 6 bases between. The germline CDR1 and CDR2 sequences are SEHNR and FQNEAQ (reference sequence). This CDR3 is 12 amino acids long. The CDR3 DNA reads TGTGCCAGCAGCTTGAGAGCCTATGGCTACACCTTC. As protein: CASSLRAYGYTF.

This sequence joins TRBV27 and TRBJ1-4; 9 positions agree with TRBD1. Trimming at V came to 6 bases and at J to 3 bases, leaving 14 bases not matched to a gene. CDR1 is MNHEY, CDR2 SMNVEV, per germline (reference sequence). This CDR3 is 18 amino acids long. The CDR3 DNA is TGTGCCAGCAGAAGAGGAACAGGGGGCCGGAGGGCTAATGAAAAACTGTTTTTT. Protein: CASRRGTGGRRANEKLFF.

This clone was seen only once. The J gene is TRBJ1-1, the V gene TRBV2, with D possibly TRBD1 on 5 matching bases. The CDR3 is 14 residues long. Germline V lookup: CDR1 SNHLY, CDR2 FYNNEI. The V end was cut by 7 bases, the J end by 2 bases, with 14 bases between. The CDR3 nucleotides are TGTGCCAGCATCCCACAGGTAATTAACACTGAAGCTTTCTTT. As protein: CASIPQVINTEAFF.

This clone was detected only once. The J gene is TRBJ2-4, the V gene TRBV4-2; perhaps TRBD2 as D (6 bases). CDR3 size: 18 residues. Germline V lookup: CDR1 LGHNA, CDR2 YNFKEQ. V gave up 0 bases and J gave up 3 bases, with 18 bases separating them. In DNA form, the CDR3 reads TGTGCCAGCAGCCAAGAACTCCGGGGGACTTGGGGCAAAAACATTCAGTACTTC. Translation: CASSQELRGTWGKNIQYF.

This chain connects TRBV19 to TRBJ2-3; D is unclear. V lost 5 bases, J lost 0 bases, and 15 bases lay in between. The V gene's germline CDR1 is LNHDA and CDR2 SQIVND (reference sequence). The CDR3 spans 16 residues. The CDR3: CASSPAGRRSTDTQYF. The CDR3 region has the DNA TGTGCCAGTAGTCCGGCTGGCAGGCGAAGCACAGATACGCAGTATTTT.

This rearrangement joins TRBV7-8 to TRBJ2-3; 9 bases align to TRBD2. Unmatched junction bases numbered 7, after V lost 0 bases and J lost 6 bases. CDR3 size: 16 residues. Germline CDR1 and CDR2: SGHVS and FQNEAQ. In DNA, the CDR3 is TGTGCCAGCAGCTTAGCAGCGGGGGGCCCTTGGGATACGCAGTATTTT. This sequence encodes CASSLAAGGPWDTQYF.

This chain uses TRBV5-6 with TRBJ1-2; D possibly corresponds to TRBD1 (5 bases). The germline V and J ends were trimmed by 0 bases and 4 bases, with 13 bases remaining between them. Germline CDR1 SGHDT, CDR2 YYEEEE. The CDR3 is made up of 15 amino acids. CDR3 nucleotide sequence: TGTGCCAGCAGCTTGGAGGGGAATCCTTTCTATGGCTACACCTTC. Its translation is CASSLEGNPFYGYTF.

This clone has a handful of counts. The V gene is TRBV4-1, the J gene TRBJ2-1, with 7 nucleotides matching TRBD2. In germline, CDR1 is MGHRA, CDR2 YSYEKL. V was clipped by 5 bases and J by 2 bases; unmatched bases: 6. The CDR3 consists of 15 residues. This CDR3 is CASSYSGATYNEQFF. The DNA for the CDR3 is TGCGCCAGCAGCTACAGCGGGGCCACCTACAATGAGCAGTTCTTC.

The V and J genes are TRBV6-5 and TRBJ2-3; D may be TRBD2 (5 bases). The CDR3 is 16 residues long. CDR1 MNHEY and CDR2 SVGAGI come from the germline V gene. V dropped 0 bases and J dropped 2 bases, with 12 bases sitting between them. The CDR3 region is CASSYSSVGLTDTQYF. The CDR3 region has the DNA TGTGCCAGCAGTTACTCGTCGGTAGGACTCACAGATACGCAGTATTTT.

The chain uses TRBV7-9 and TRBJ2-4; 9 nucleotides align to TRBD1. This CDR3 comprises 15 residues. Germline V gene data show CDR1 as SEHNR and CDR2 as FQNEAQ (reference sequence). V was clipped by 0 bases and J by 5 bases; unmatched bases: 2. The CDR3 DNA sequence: TGTGCCAGCAGCTTAGCGGGGACAGGGCAAAACATTCAGTACTTC. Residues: CASSLAGTGQNIQYF.

The CDR3 nucleotides read TGTGCCAGCAGTCCTACAGGGGGCGCATCATACGAGCAGTACTTC. It translates to CASSPTGGASYEQYF. The chain joins TRBV3-1 (or the pseudogene TRBV3-2) to TRBJ2-7; 9 nucleotides agree with TRBD1. This CDR3 region has 15 residues. Germline V gene data show CDR1 as LGHDT and CDR2 as YNNKEL (reference sequence). Losses at the gene ends were 6 bases for V and 4 bases for J; bases not matched to a gene: 10.

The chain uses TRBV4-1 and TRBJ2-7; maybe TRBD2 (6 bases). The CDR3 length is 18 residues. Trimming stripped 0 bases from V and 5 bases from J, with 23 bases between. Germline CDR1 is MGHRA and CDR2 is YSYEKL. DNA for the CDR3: TGCGCCAGCAGCCAAGAATTGGGTGGGCGGGGAGGCCGGGACGAGCAGTACTTC. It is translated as CASSQELGGRGGRDEQYF.

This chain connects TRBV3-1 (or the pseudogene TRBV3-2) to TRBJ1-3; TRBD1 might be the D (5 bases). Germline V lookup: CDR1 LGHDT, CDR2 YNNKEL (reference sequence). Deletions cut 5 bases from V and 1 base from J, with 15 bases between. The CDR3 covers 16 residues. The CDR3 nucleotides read TGTGCCAGCAGCTCTTCCTGGGGCGAATCTGGAAACACCATATATTTT. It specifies CASSSSWGESGNTIYF.

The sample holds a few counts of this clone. The CDR3: CASRPWTSGGHEQYF. CDR3 in DNA: TGTGCCAGCAGGCCCTGGACTAGCGGGGGCCACGAGCAGTACTTC. The V and J genes are TRBV2 and TRBJ2-7, with 13 bases fitting TRBD2. The germline gives CDR1 SNHLY, CDR2 FYNNEI. V shed 6 bases, J shed 5 bases, and the junction held 7 bases outside the gene matches. This CDR3 region has 15 residues.

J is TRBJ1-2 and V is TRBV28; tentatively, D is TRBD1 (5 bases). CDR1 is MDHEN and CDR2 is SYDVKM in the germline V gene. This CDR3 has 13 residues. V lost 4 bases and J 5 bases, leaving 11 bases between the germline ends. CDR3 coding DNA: TGTGCCAGCAGTTGGGGCAGGGTATATGGCTACACCTTC. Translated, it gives CASSWGRVYGYTF.

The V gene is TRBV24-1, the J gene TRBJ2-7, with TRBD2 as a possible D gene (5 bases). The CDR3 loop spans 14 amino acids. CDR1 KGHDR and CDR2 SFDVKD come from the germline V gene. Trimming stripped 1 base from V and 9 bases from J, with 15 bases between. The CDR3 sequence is CATSDLGGIEGQYF. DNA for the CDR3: TGTGCCACCAGTGATTTAGGCGGAATTGAGGGGCAGTACTTC.

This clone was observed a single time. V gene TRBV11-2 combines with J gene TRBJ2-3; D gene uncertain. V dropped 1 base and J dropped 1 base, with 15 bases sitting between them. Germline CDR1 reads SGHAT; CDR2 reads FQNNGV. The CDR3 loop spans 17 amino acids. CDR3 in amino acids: CASSLGRSPLGTDTQYF. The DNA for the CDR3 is TGTGCCAGCAGCTTAGGACGTTCTCCCCTAGGCACAGATACGCAGTATTTT. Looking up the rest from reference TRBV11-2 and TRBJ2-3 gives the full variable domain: EAGVAQSPRYKIIEKRQSVAFWCNPISGHATLYWYQQILGQGPKLLIQFQNNGVVDDSQLPKDRFSAERLKGVDSTLKIQPAKLEDSAVYLCASSLGRSPLGTDTQYFGPGTRLTVL.

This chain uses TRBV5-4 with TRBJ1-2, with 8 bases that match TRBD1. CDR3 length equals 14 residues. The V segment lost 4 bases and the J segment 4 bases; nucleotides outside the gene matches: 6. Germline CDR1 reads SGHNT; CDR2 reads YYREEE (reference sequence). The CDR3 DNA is TGTGCCAGCAGCGTAGGACAGGGACTCTATGGCTACACCTTC. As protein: CASSVGQGLYGYTF.

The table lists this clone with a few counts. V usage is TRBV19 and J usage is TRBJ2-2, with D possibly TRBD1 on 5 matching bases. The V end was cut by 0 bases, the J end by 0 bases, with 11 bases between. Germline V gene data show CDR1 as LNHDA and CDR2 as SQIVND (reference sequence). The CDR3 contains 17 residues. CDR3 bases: TGTGCCAGTAGTATAGATCCCCGACAGACGAACACCGGGGAGCTGTTTTTT. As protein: CASSIDPRQTNTGELFF.

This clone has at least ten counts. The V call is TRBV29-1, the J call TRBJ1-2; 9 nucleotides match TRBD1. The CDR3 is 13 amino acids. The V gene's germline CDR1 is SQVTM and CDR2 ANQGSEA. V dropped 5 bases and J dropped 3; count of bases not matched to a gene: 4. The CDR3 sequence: CSVIGTGYYGYTF. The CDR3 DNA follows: TGCAGCGTTATCGGGACAGGGTACTATGGCTACACCTTC. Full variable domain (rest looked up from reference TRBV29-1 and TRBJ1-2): SAVISQKPSRDICQRGTSLTIQCQVDSQVTMMFWYRQQPGQSLTLIATANQGSEATYESGFVIDKFPISRPNLTFSTLTVSNMSPEDSSIYLCSVIGTGYYGYTFGSGTRLTVV.

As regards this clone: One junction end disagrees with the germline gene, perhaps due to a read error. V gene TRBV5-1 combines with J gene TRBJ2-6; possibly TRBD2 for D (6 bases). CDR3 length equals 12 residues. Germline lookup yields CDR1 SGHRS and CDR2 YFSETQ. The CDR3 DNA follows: TGCGCCAGCAGGGCTCATTGGAGGGATGGGGCTTTC. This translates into CASRAHWRDGAF.

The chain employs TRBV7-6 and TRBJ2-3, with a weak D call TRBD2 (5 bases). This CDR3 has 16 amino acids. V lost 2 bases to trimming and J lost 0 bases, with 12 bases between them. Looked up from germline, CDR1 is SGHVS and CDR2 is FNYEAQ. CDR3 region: CASSLLARTSTDTQYF. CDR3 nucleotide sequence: TGTGCCAGCAGCTTATTGGCTCGGACTAGCACAGATACGCAGTATTTT.